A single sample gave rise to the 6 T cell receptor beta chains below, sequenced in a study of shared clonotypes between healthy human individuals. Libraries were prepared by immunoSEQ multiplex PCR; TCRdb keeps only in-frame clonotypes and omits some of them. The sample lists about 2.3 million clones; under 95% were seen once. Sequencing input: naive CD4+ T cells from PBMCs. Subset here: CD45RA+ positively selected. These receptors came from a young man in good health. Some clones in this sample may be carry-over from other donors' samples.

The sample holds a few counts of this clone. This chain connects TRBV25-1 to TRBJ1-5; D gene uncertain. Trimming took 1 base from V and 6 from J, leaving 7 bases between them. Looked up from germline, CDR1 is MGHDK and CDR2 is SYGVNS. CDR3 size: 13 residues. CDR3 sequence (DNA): TGTGCCAGCAGTGAATCTAAGGGTCAGCCCCAGCATTTT. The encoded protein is CASSESKGQPQHF.

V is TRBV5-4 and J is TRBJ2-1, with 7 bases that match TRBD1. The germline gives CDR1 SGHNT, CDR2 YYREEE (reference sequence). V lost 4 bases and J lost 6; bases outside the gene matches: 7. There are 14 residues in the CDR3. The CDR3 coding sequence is TGTGCCAGCAGCGACAGGGTGGGTCGCAATGAGCAGTTCTTC. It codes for CASSDRVGRNEQFF.

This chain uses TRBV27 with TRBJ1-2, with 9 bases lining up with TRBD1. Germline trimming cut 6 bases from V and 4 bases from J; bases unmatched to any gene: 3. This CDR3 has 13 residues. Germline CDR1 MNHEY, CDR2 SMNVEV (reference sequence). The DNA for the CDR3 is TGTGCCAGCAGCACGGGACAGGGCTATGGCTACACCTTC. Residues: CASSTGQGYGYTF.

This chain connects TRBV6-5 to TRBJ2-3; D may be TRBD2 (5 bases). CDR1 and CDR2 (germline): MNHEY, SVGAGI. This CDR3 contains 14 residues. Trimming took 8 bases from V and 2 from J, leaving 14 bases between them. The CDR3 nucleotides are TGTGCCAGCGTCGGAAGGGAGCTCACAGATACGCAGTATTTT. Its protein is CASVGRELTDTQYF.

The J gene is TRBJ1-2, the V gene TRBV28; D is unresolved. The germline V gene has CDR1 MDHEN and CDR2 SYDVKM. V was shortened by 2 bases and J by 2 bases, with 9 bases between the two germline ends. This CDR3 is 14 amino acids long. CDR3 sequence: CASSLRTDNYGYTF. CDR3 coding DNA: TGTGCCAGCAGTTTACGGACTGACAACTATGGCTACACCTTC.

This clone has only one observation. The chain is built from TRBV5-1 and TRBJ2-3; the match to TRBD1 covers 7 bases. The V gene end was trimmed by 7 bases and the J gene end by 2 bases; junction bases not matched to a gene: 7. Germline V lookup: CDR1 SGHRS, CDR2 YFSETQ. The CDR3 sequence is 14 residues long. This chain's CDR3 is CASSEGQNTDTQYF. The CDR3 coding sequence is TGCGCCAGCTCCGAGGGACAGAACACAGATACGCAGTATTTT.